Listed below are T cell receptor beta chains from one sample, sequenced in a study of cytomegalovirus exposure and HLA in healthy donors. Clones were sequenced by immunoSEQ multiplex PCR, and TCRdb holds only the in-frame ones, with some missing. The sample holds just over 150,000 clones, 75% to 80% seen once. The sequenced material came from PBMCs. The receptors derive from a woman between 50 and 59 years old in good health and CMV-seropositive. Each CDR3 is given with its conserved first and last residue. The D gene is left open where the match is weak. A clone size is listed for some rows: how often the clone was seen (once, few, many), or a class if it is expanded.

D: NA; size: NA; J: TRBJ2-2; V: TRBV6-1; CDR3: CASSERRFTGELFF; DNA: TGTGCCAGCAGTGAGAGGCGTTTCACCGGGGAGCTGTTTTTT
D: NA; size: NA; J: TRBJ1-5; V: TRBV6-6; CDR3: CASSQGGARSNQPQHF; DNA: TGTGCCAGCAGTCAGGGAGGGGCGCGGAGCAATCAGCCCCAGCATTTT
D: NA; size: NA; J: TRBJ1-4; V: TRBV18; CDR3: CASSPRDNNEKLFF; DNA: TGTGCCAGCTCACCCCGGGATAACAATGAAAAACTGTTTTTT
D: TRBD2; size: NA; J: TRBJ2-7; V: TRBV7-9; CDR3: CASGPGGRDEQYF; DNA: TGTGCCAGCGGCCCGGGGGGGCGCGACGAGCAGTACTTC
D: TRBD2; size: NA; J: TRBJ2-1; V: TRBV11-2; CDR3: CASSGTRGYNEQFF; DNA: TGTGCCAGCAGCGGGACTAGGGGCTACAATGAGCAGTTCTTC
D: NA; size: few; J: TRBJ1-3; V: TRBV5-4; CDR3: CASSLKEGRRDTIYF; DNA: TGTGCCAGCAGCTTGAAGGAGGGGAGGCGAGACACCATATATTTT
D: TRBD2; size: NA; J: TRBJ2-3; V: TRBV7-9; CDR3: CASSGTSGKFTDTQYF; DNA: TGTGCCAGCAGCGGGACTAGCGGGAAGTTCACAGATACGCAGTATTTT
D: NA; size: NA; J: TRBJ1-5; V: TRBV12-2; CDR3: CASRLGGLQPQHF; DNA: TGTGCAAGTCGCTTAGGTGGGCTTCAGCCCCAGCATTTT
D: TRBD1; size: NA; J: TRBJ1-2; V: TRBV29-1; CDR3: CSVEDWTGANYGYTF; DNA: TGCAGCGTTGAAGATTGGACAGGGGCTAACTATGGCTACACCTTC
D: TRBD1; size: NA; J: TRBJ2-7; V: TRBV19; CDR3: CASSTGTVTYEQYF; DNA: TGTGCCAGTAGTACCGGGACAGTAACCTACGAGCAGTACTTC
D: NA; size: NA; J: TRBJ2-1; V: TRBV12-5; CDR3: CASGLARLSSSYNEQFF; DNA: TGTGCTAGTGGTTTGGCCAGACTGAGCTCATCGTACAATGAGCAGTTCTTC
D: TRBD1; size: few; J: TRBJ2-3; V: TRBV5-4; CDR3: CATKPQGADTQYF; DNA: TGTGCCACGAAACCGCAGGGGGCAGATACGCAGTATTTT
D: NA; size: once; J: TRBJ2-7; V: TRBV7-2; CDR3: CATGLRTYEQYF; DNA: TGTGCGACCGGACTTCGCACCTACGAGCAGTACTTC
D: NA; size: NA; J: TRBJ2-3; V: TRBV2; CDR3: CASSEGAYTDTQYF; DNA: TGTGCCAGCAGTGAAGGCGCTTACACAGATACGCAGTATTTT
D: NA; size: once; J: TRBJ1-1; V: TRBV5-4; CDR3: CASSLGGANTEAFF; DNA: TGTGCCAGCAGCTTGGGAGGCGCGAACACTGAAGCTTTCTTT
D: NA; size: NA; J: TRBJ2-6; V: TRBV14; CDR3: CASSQDIRQRTIDSGANVLTF; DNA: TGTGCCAGCAGCCAAGATATCCGACAAAGGACAATCGACTCTGGGGCCAACGTCCTGACTTTC
D: TRBD2; size: NA; J: TRBJ2-7; V: TRBV9; CDR3: CASSVLAGGPSYEQYF; DNA: TGTGCCAGCAGCGTCCTAGCGGGAGGGCCAAGTTACGAGCAGTACTTC
D: TRBD2; size: NA; J: TRBJ2-7; V: TRBV5-6; CDR3: CASRGGLATQRDEQYF; DNA: TGTGCCAGCAGGGGGGGACTAGCGACCCAGAGGGACGAGCAGTACTTC